Reported below is one T cell receptor (beta chain). Its specificity is unknown. Extracted from the samples, RNA was reverse transcribed into cDNA to serve as the sequencing template. TCRdb's copy holds only in-frame clones and misses some; the assay was immunoSEQ multiplex PCR. The sample gives about 97,000 clones, around 45% of which show up once; about 1.5% is in the top ten. V lost 6 bases, J lost 5 bases, and 13 bases lay in between. Germline loops: CDR1 MNHEY, CDR2 SVGAGI. The CDR3 contains 13 residues. This entry belongs to a study of CD8+ T cells in alopecia areata. Background on the study: Each of the treated patients was given oral tofacitinib, 5 to 10 mg twice daily, for moderate-to-severe alopecia areata.

In alopecia areata patients, both lesional scalp punch biopsies and peripheral blood were collected. General study findings and limits: Scalp sequencing also captures normal skin's resident alphabeta T cells.

This sequence joins TRBV6-5 and TRBJ1-1; D gene uncertain. This sequence originates from a human donor with alopecia areata. The sequencing sample was made of CD4+ T cells sorted from blood. The CDR3 reads CASSSFPETEAFF. The DNA of the CDR3 is TGTGCCAGCAGCTCCTTCCCTGAGACTGAAGCTTTCTTT.